These 9 T cell receptor beta chains originate from one sample sequenced in a study of blood T cell repertoires in COVID-19. Method: immunoSEQ multiplex PCR; TCRdb's copy keeps in-frame clones and lacks some. The table includes 270,000 or so clones, 75% to 90% detected once. Sample: peripheral blood. These receptors all stem from a man in his forties or fifties with acute or convalescent COVID-19.

The rearrangement uses TRBV25-1 and TRBJ1-5, with D unclear. CDR3 length: 12 amino acids. The germline V and J ends were trimmed by 2 bases and 9 bases, with 8 bases remaining between them. Looked up from germline, CDR1 is MGHDK and CDR2 is SYGVNS. CDR3 region: CASSEPIGPQHF. The CDR3 DNA reads TGTGCCAGCAGTGAACCCATCGGGCCCCAGCATTTT.

The chain joins TRBV19 to TRBJ1-5; D not certain. CDR3 length: 12 residues. The germline CDR1 and CDR2 sequences are LNHDA and SQIVND (reference sequence). The germline V and J ends were trimmed by 7 bases and 3 bases, with 7 bases remaining between them. CDR3 loop: CASKEFNQPQHF. CDR3 coding DNA: TGTGCCAGTAAGGAGTTCAATCAGCCCCAGCATTTT.

The rearrangement links TRBV5-5 to TRBJ1-6, with a tentative D call TRBD1 (5 bases). This CDR3 is 15 amino acids long. The V gene lost 2 bases and the J gene lost 0 bases, with 6 bases spanning the gap. The germline V gene encodes CDR1 SGHKS and CDR2 YYEKEE (reference sequence). The CDR3 spells CASSFDSSYNSPLHF. CDR3 coding DNA: TGTGCCAGCAGCTTCGACAGCTCCTATAATTCACCCCTCCACTTT.

This chain links TRBV7-9 with TRBJ1-2, with D unclear. Trimming removed 2 bases from V and 3 bases from J, with 10 bases in between. This CDR3 is built from 14 residues. Germline lookup yields CDR1 SEHNR and CDR2 FQNEAQ (reference sequence). CDR3 DNA: TGTGCCAGCAGCTTAATGACGAGGGACTATGGCTACACCTTC. Translating gives CASSLMTRDYGYTF.

The chain couples TRBV5-1 to TRBJ2-7, with D perhaps matching TRBD1 (5 bases). CDR3 length: 13 residues. The V end lost 0 bases, the J end lost 5 bases, and 9 bases lay between the germline ends. Germline CDR1 and CDR2: SGHRS and YFSETQ. CDR3 region: CASSLVGQDEQYF. In DNA form, the CDR3 reads TGCGCCAGCAGCTTGGTTGGACAAGACGAGCAGTACTTC.

The CDR3 DNA sequence: TGTGCCAGCAGTGAAGCGGGGAATAGCGCCTACGAGCAGTACTTC. It specifies CASSEAGNSAYEQYF. The chain is built from TRBV2 and TRBJ2-7; tentative D call: TRBD2 (5 bases). V lost 0 bases to trimming and J lost 2 bases, with 11 bases between them. The CDR3 has 15 amino acids. Germline CDR1 and CDR2: SNHLY and FYNNEI. Using reference TRBV2 and TRBJ2-7 for the parts outside the CDR3, the full variable domain is EPEVTQTPSHQVTQMGQEVILRCVPISNHLYFYWYRQILGQKVEFLVSFYNNEISEKSEIFDDQFSVERPDGSNFTLKIRSTKLEDSAMYFCASSEAGNSAYEQYFGPGTRLTVT.

V gene TRBV5-1 combines with J gene TRBJ2-1; 7 nucleotides agree with TRBD2. V trimming: 4 bases; J trimming: 7 bases; junction bases outside the gene matches: 11. The CDR3 extends over 15 amino acids. The germline V gene encodes CDR1 SGHRS and CDR2 YFSETQ. The CDR3 DNA reads as TGCGCCAGCAGCCGGGAGGCCTCCCGGGGAAATGAGCAGTTCTTC. As protein: CASSREASRGNEQFF.

The chain is built from TRBV6-5 and TRBJ2-2; 7 bases match TRBD2. This CDR3 is built from 15 residues. Germline V gene data show CDR1 as MNHEY and CDR2 as SVGAGI. Trimming removed 6 bases from V and 3 bases from J; junction bases left unmatched: 7. CDR3 DNA: TGTGCCAGCAGGATCAGCGGGGAGGACACCGGGGAGCTGTTTTTT. Translating gives CASRISGEDTGELFF.

V usage is TRBV12-5 and J usage is TRBJ2-7; D is unclear. The CDR3 loop spans 11 amino acids. The germline V gene has CDR1 LGHNT and CDR2 FRNRAP. The V gene lost 5 bases and the J gene lost 5 bases, with 7 bases spanning the gap. The CDR3 nucleotides are TGTGCTAGTGGTCCCGGAGACGAGCAGTACTTC. It codes for CASGPGDEQYF.